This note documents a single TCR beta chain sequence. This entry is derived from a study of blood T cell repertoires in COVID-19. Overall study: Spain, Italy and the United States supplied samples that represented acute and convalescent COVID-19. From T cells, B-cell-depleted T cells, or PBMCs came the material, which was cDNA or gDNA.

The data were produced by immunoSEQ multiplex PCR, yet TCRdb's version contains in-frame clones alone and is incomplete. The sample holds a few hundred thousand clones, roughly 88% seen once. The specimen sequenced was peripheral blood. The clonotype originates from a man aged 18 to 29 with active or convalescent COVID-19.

Here the CDR3 DNA reads TGTGCCAGCAGCGTAAGACAGAGACTAGCCAAAAACATTCAGTACTTC. Translation: CASSVRQRLAKNIQYF. V gene TRBV13 combines with J gene TRBJ2-4; TRBD1 might be the D (5 bases). Germline assignment: CDR1 PRHDT and CDR2 FYEKMQ (reference sequence). The CDR3 totals 16 residues. Trimming removed 5 bases from V and 0 bases from J, with 14 bases in between.